This T cell receptor (beta chain) appears in the sequencing data of a study of brain metastases from non-small cell lung cancer. Notes on the study in general: TCR repertoires overlapped largely between brain metastases and matched primaries. Fewer infiltrating T cells were found in brain metastases than primaries. T-cell clones appeared expanded in about 60% of brain metastases relative to matched primary tumors.

As to this clone: Its antigen is currently unknown.

The CDR3 extends over 14 amino acids. Between the trimmed V and J ends, which lost 0 bases and 1 base, there was a span of 4 bases. Germline V gene lookup returns CDR1 SGHDN and CDR2 FVKESK. The table came from immunoSEQ multiplex PCR; TCRdb's copy has only in-frame clones and leaves some out. This sample has over 12,000 clones, with about four fifths found just once. This chain joins TRBV14 and TRBJ1-5, with D hard to call. The sequencing input was primary lung tumor tissue. The receptor was derived from a donor at least 40 years old with non-small cell lung cancer. CDR3 protein: CASSQEGSNQPQHF. Written as DNA, the CDR3 is TGTGCCAGCAGCCAAGAGGGGAGCAATCAGCCCCAGCATTTT.